The clone carrying this T cell receptor (beta chain) has ten or more counts. Its specificity is unknown. This specimen comes from a study of CD8 T cells in ankylosing spondylitis. Using its own MiXCR run on the 5' RACE reads, TCRdb lists one record per CDR3 protein. There are about 340,000 distinct CDR3 sequences in the sample; 20% to 25% occur only once, and less than 15% lies in the top ten. General observations from the study: CD8+ disease-linked clones were present at relatively low frequencies in blood.

Trimming took off 1 base at V and 5 bases at J, with 18 bases between the two ends. The CDR3 spans 16 residues. CDR1 and CDR2 from the germline V gene are MGHRA and YSYEKL. Specimen: blood, either unsorted or a sorted T cell fraction (not recorded which). The clonotype comes from a male donor with ankylosing spondylitis or in good health (not recorded which). The chain has TRBV4-1 and TRBJ2-7; possible D gene TRBD1, 6 bases. In nucleotides, the CDR3 is TGCGCCAGCAGCCAAGGACAGGCGACTTATGATAACGAGCAGTACTTC. Translated: CASSQGQATYDNEQYF.